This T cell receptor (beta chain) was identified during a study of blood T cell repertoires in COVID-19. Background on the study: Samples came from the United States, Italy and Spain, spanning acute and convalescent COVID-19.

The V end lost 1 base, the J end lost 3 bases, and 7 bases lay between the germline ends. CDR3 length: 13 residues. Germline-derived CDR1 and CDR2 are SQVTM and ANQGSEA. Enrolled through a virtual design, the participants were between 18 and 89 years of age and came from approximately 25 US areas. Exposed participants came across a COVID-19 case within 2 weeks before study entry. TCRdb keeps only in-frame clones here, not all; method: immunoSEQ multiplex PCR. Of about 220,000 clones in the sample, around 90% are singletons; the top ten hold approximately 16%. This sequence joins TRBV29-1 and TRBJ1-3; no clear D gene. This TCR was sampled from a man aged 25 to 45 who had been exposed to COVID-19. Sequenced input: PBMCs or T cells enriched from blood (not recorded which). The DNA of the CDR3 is TGCAGCGTTGAAGCCCGGGTTGGAAACACCATATATTTT. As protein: CSVEARVGNTIYF.